This record concerns one T cell receptor beta chain sequence. Assay used: immunoSEQ multiplex PCR; TCRdb lists only in-frame clones, some missing. The data show about 190,000 clones, with more than 70% seen just once and 2.9% held by the top ten. The data were obtained in a study of blood T cell repertoires in COVID-19. Study information: The United States, Italy and Spain provided the acute and convalescent COVID-19 samples. From T cells, B-cell-depleted T cells, or PBMCs came the material, which was cDNA or gDNA.

Per germline, CDR1 LGHDT and CDR2 YNNKEL (reference sequence). CDR3 length: 14 amino acids. V was trimmed by 7 bases and J by 5 bases, leaving 17 bases between them. The receptor's source is a man between 50 and 59 years old with active or convalescent COVID-19. The material sequenced was peripheral blood. V and J are TRBV3-1 (or the pseudogene TRBV3-2) and TRBJ1-2; TRBD1 is a possible D gene (6 bases). The CDR3 DNA is TGTGCCAGCACCCACCGGGACAAGGGATATGGCTACACCTTC. Residues: CASTHRDKGYGYTF.